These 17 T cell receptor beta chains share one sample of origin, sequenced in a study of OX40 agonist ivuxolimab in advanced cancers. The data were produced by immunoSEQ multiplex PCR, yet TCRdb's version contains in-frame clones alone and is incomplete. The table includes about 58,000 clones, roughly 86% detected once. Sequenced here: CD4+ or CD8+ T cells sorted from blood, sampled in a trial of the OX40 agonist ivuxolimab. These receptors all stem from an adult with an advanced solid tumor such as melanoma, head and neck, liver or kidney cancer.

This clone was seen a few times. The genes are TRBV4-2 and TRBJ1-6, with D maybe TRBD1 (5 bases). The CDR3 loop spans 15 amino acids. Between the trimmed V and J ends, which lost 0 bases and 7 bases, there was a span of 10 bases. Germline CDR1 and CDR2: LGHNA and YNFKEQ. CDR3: CASSQDRTRNSPLHF. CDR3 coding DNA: TGTGCCAGCAGCCAAGATAGGACAAGGAATTCACCCCTCCACTTT.

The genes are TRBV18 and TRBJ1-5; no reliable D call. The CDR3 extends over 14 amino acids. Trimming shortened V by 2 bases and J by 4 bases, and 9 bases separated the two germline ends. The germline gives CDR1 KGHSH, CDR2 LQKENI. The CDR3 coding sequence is TGTGCCAGCTCACCAAGTGCACGGAATCAGCCCCAGCATTTT. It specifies CASSPSARNQPQHF.

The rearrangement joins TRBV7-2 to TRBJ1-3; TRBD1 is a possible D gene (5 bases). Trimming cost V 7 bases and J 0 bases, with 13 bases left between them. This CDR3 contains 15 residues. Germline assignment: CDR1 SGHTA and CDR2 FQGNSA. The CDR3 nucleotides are TGTGCCAGCAAGATGGGGCCGAGCTCTGGAAACACCATATATTTT. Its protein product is CASKMGPSSGNTIYF. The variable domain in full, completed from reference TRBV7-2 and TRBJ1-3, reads GAGVSQSPSNKVTEKGKDVELRCDPISGHTALYWYRQSLGQGLEFLIYFQGNSAPDKSGLPSDRFSAERTGGSVSTLTIQRTQQEDSAVYLCASKMGPSSGNTIYFGEGSWLTVV.

The CDR3 bases are TGTGCCAGTAGTATGCCAGGGAAGACCCAGTACTTC. Its translation: CASSMPGKTQYF. This chain joins TRBV19 and TRBJ2-5; TRBD1 is a possible D gene (5 bases). The germline V gene encodes CDR1 LNHDA and CDR2 SQIVND (reference sequence). The CDR3 has 12 amino acids. The V end was cut by 3 bases, the J end by 6 bases, with 8 bases between.

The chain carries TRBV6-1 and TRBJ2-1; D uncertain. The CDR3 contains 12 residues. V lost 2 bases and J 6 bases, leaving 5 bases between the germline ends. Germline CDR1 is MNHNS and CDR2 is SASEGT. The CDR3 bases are TGTGCCAGCAGTGAACATACCAATGAGCAGTTCTTC. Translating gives CASSEHTNEQFF.

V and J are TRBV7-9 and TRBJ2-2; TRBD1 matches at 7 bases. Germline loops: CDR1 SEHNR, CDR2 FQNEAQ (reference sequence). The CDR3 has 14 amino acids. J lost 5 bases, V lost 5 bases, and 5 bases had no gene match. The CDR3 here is CASSKGTATGELFF. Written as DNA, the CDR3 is TGTGCCAGCAGCAAGGGGACAGCTACCGGGGAGCTGTTTTTT.

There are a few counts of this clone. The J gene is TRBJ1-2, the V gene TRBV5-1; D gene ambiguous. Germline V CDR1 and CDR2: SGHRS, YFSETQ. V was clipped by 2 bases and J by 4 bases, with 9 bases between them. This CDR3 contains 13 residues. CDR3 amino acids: CASSFGRVYGYTF. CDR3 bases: TGCGCCAGCAGCTTCGGCAGAGTCTATGGCTACACCTTC.

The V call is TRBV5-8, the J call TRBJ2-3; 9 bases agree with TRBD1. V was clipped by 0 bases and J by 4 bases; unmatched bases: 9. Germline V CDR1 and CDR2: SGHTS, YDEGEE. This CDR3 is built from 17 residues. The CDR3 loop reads CASSLAGTGTPPDTQYF. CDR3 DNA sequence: TGTGCCAGCAGCTTGGCAGGGACAGGGACACCCCCAGATACGCAGTATTTT.

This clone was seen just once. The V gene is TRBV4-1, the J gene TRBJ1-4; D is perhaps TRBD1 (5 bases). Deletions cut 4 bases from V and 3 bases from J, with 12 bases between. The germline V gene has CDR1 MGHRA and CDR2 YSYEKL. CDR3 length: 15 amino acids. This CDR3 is CASSPDGTSNEKLFF. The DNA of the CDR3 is TGCGCCAGCAGCCCGGATGGGACCTCTAATGAAAAACTGTTTTTT.

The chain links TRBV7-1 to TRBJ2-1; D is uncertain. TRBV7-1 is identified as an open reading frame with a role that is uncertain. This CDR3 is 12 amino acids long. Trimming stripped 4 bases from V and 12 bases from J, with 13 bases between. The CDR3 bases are TGTGCCAGCAGCTTAGTCGAACCGGTGCAGTTCTTC. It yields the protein CASSLVEPVQFF.

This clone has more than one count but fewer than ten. CDR3 in DNA: TGTGCTAGTGCCAGCACTACCAGTTCACCCCTCCACTTT. Encoded protein: CASASTTSSPLHF. V gene TRBV12-5 combines with J gene TRBJ1-6; D is ambiguous. V lost 7 bases, J lost 9 bases, and 13 bases lay in between. CDR1 is LGHNT, CDR2 FRNRAP, per germline. The CDR3 is made up of 13 amino acids. Full variable domain (missing parts from reference TRBV12-5 and TRBJ1-6): DARVTQTPRHKVTEMGQEVTMRCQPILGHNTVFWYRQTMMQGLELLAYFRNRAPLDDSGMPKDRFSAEMPDATLATLKIQPSEPRDSAVYFCASASTTSSPLHFGNGTRLTVT.

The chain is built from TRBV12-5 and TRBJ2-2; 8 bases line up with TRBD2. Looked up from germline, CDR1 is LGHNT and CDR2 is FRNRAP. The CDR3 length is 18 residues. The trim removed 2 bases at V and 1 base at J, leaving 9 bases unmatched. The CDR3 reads CASGLLQIAGLNTGELFF. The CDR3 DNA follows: TGTGCTAGTGGTTTGCTCCAAATAGCGGGGCTGAACACCGGGGAGCTGTTTTTT.

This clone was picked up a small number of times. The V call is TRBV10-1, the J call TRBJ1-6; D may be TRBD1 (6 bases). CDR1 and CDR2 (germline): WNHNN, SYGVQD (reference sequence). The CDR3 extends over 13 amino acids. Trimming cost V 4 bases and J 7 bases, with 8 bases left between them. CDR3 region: CASSGQENSPLHF. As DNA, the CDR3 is TGCGCCAGCAGTGGACAGGAGAATTCACCCCTCCACTTT.

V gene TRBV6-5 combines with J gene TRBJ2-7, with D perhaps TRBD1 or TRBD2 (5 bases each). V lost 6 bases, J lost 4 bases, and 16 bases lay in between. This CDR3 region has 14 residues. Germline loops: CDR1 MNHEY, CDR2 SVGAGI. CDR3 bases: TGTGCCAGCAGCCGGGACCGGGCCCTATACGAGCAGTACTTC. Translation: CASSRDRALYEQYF.

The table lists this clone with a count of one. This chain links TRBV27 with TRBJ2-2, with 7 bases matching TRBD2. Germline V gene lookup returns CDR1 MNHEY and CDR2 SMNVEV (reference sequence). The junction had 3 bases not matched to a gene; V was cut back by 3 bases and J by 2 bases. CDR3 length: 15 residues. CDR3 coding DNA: TGTGCCAGCAGTTTGGGAGGGGACAACACCGGGGAGCTGTTTTTT. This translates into CASSLGGDNTGELFF.

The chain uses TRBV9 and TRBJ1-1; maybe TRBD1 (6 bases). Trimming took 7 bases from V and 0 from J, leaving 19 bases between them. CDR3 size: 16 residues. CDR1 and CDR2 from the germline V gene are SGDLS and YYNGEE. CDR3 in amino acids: CASSPRGGPMNTEAFF. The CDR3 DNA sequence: TGTGCCAGCTCCCCCCGGGGGGGGCCCATGAACACTGAAGCTTTCTTT.

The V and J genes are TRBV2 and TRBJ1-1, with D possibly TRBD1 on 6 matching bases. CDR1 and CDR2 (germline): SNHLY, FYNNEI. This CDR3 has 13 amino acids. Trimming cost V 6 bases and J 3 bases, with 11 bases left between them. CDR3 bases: TGTGCCAGCAGCGATCAGGGGTACACTGAAGCTTTCTTT. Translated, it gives CASSDQGYTEAFF.